Listed below are T cell receptor beta chains from one sample, sequenced in a study of blood T cell repertoires in COVID-19. Using immunoSEQ multiplex PCR, the repertoire was profiled, and TCRdb retains in-frame clones only, with some absent. The sample contains around 260,000 clones, approximately 90% of which appear only once. The material sequenced was peripheral blood. Receptors were obtained from a woman aged 25 to 45 with active or convalescent COVID-19. Both conserved end residues are part of each CDR3. Fields, in order: J gene, D gene, V gene, CDR3 protein. D genes are given only for firm matches.

>TRBJ1-1|TRBD1|TRBV5-5
CASRSSGDRGRGTEAFF
>TRBJ1-1|.|TRBV6-2/TRBV6-3
CASSYSEGRTEAFF
>TRBJ1-2|TRBD1|TRBV30
CACLDRRANYGYTF
>TRBJ2-3|TRBD2|TRBV6-2/TRBV6-3
CASSYSSNVWLAGVNTDTQYF
>TRBJ2-5|.|TRBV11-2
CASSNEGGREIPETQYF
>TRBJ2-3|.|TRBV7-9
CASSYSGTGQSNTQYF
>TRBJ1-1|TRBD1|TRBV28
CASSAHRDRGRGTEAFF
>TRBJ1-3|.|TRBV10-3
CASARDFSGNTIYF
>TRBJ1-5|.|TRBV5-6
CASSLKGFGGLSNQPQHF
>TRBJ1-2|TRBD1|TRBV14
CASSLQTGGGYTF
>TRBJ2-2|TRBD1|TRBV7-9
CASSFGTGSNTGELFF
>TRBJ2-2|.|TRBV5-1
CASSLANLPAGTGELFF
>TRBJ2-3|.|TRBV5-4
CASSLLGLTDTDTQYF
>TRBJ1-2|TRBD1|TRBV11-2
CASSYTGDSYGYTF
>TRBJ2-2|.|TRBV7-9
CASSLLSWPGTGELFF
>TRBJ2-5|.|TRBV6-2/TRBV6-3
CASSYLLAKKTQYF
>TRBJ2-3|TRBD1|TRBV5-4
CASSFRTGDTQYF
>TRBJ1-4|.|TRBV7-2
CASSRTGVNEKLFF
>TRBJ1-5|TRBD1|TRBV5-1
CASSLGTPGGAGNQPQHF
>TRBJ1-3|.|TRBV4-3
CASSPFYSPGGNTIYF
>TRBJ2-2|.|TRBV5-1
CASRTSTVSNTGELFF
>TRBJ2-5|TRBD2|TRBV5-6
CASSWRTRLVETQYF
>TRBJ2-4|.|TRBV7-2
CASSLEGHSKNIQYF